A selection of T cell receptor beta chains follows, all from one sample in a study of regulatory T cells in long-lasting Graves disease. TCRdb ran MiXCR on the multiplex PCR reads and lists one entry per CDR3 protein. The data contain around 500,000 distinct CDR3 sequences, around 13% of them singletons. In addition, the sample was reused for a study of T cells in Graves' hyperthyroidism and ophthalmopathy.

The source material was peripheral blood mononuclear cells (PBMCs), sampled at new diagnosis, from a patient treated with antithyroid drugs. The receptors were sampled from a woman younger than 45 with Graves disease. Each CDR3 is given with its conserved first and last residue. The D gene is left open where the match is weak. Clone size is shown for a subset of rows, as once, few, many or a class of expanded clone.

cdr3_aa | cdr3_nt | d_call | j_call | v_call | clone_size
CASSPRASYNEQFF | TGTGCCAGCAGTCCCCGGGCCTCCTACAATGAGCAGTTCTTC | NA | TRBJ2-1 | TRBV7-2 | NA
CAWSRGGDGTEAFF | TGTGCCTGGTCCAGAGGGGGGGATGGCACTGAAGCTTTCTTT | NA | TRBJ1-1 | TRBV30 | many
CAGGRVAYEQYF | TGTGCCGGAGGTCGTGTGGCCTACGAGCAGTACTTC | NA | TRBJ2-7 | TRBV2 | many
CASSYPQGFLETQYF | TGTGCCAGCAGTTACCCACAGGGCTTTTTAGAGACCCAGTACTTC | NA | TRBJ2-5 | TRBV6-2/TRBV6-3 | many
CASSQDYSHNEQFF | TGTGCCAGCAGCCAAGATTACAGTCACAATGAGCAGTTCTTC | NA | TRBJ2-1 | TRBV14 | many
CASSDPGGVNYGYTF | TGTGCCAGTAGCGACCCTGGGGGGGTCAACTATGGCTACACCTTC | NA | TRBJ1-2 | TRBV19 | NA
CASSQGVRAGGELFF | TGCGCCAGCAGCCAAGGGGTCAGGGCCGGCGGGGAGCTGTTTTTT | NA | TRBJ2-2 | TRBV4-3 | many
CASSHAGGGETQYF | TGTGCCAGCAGTCACGCCGGAGGGGGAGAGACCCAGTACTTC | NA | TRBJ2-5 | TRBV27 | many
CAGRDSGREEQYF | TGTGCCGGAAGGGATAGCGGGAGGGAAGAGCAGTACTTC | TRBD2 | TRBJ2-7 | TRBV30 | many
CASSPPAGIHHNEQFF | TGCGCCAGCAGCCCCCCAGCGGGAATCCATCACAATGAGCAGTTCTTC | TRBD2 | TRBJ2-1 | TRBV4-1 | few
CASSHKGWADTQYF | TGTGCCAGCAGCCATAAGGGGTGGGCAGATACGCAGTATTTT | NA | TRBJ2-3 | TRBV14 | NA
CASSQAPMRRNYGYTF | TGTGCCAGCAGCCAAGCTCCTATGAGGCGGAACTATGGCTACACCTTC | NA | TRBJ1-2 | TRBV14 | many
CASSPYTDTEAFF | TGTGCCAGCAGTCCCTACACAGACACTGAAGCTTTCTTT | NA | TRBJ1-1 | TRBV2 | many
CASSEASRRPGELFF | TGTGCCAGCAGTGAGGCTAGCAGGCGTCCCGGGGAGCTGTTTTTT | NA | TRBJ2-2 | TRBV6-2/TRBV6-3 | many
CASSETYTDTQYF | TGTGCCAGCAGTGAAACCTACACAGATACGCAGTATTTT | NA | TRBJ2-3 | TRBV2 | many
CASSKGTGAHYGYTF | TGTGCCAGTAGTAAAGGGACAGGTGCGCACTATGGCTACACCTTC | TRBD1 | TRBJ1-2 | TRBV19 | few
CASSRQLAGADTQYF | TGTGCCAGCAGCCGCCAACTAGCGGGAGCAGATACGCAGTATTTT | TRBD2 | TRBJ2-3 | TRBV3-1 | many
CASSVGRRNTGELFF | TGTGCCAGCAGCGTAGGGCGGAGGAACACCGGGGAGCTGTTTTTT | NA | TRBJ2-2 | TRBV9 | many
CASSLGGDLSETQYF | TGTGCCAGCAGCTTAGGGGGGGATTTATCGGAGACCCAGTACTTC | NA | TRBJ2-5 | TRBV13 | many
CASSARSGFSYNEQFF | TGTGCCAGCAGTGCTCGTAGCGGCTTCTCCTACAATGAGCAGTTCTTC | NA | TRBJ2-1 | TRBV2 | many
CASSLSRAGDGYTF | TGTGCCAGCAGCTTATCCAGGGCAGGCGATGGCTACACCTTC | NA | TRBJ1-2 | TRBV7-2 | many
CASSSLIRDRGKNIQYF | TGTGCCAGCAGCTCCTTAATTCGGGACAGGGGAAAAAACATTCAGTACTTC | TRBD1 | TRBJ2-4 | TRBV11-2 | many
CASSVDDSDTQYF | TGTGCCAGCAGCGTCGACGACTCGGATACGCAGTATTTT | NA | TRBJ2-3 | TRBV9 | NA
CASSQLTGINTEAFF | TGCGCCAGCAGCCAATTGACAGGCATAAACACTGAAGCTTTCTTT | NA | TRBJ1-1 | TRBV4-1 | many
CASSEYWWDYEQYF | TGTGCCAGCAGCGAATATTGGTGGGACTACGAGCAGTACTTC | NA | TRBJ2-7 | TRBV7-2 | many
CASSSASAGWTDTQYF | TGTGCCAGCAGTTCAGCCTCCGCGGGTTGGACAGATACGCAGTATTTT | NA | TRBJ2-3 | TRBV2 | many
CASSPRVNSYNEQFF | TGTGCCAGCAGCCCACGGGTCAACTCCTACAATGAGCAGTTCTTC | NA | TRBJ2-1 | TRBV6-1 | NA
CASSLRRGGARWGATNEKLFF | TGTGCCAGCAGCTTACGCCGTGGAGGGGCGCGGTGGGGAGCAACTAATGAAAAACTGTTTTTT | NA | TRBJ1-4 | TRBV7-2 | many
CASSPTTRTGRHTDTQYF | TGCGCCAGCAGCCCTACTACCAGGACAGGGAGGCACACAGATACGCAGTATTTT | TRBD1 | TRBJ2-3 | TRBV4-1 | many
CASSSPTSASYEQYF | TGTGCCAGCAGCTCTCCGACTAGCGCCTCCTACGAGCAGTACTTC | TRBD2 | TRBJ2-7 | TRBV6-2/TRBV6-3 | few
CASSFTGSTEALF | TGTGCCAGCAGCTTTACAGGGAGCACTGAAGCTCTCTTT | NA | TRBJ1-1 | TRBV5-6 | NA
CSVWDSGRGEQFF | TGCAGCGTTTGGGATAGCGGGAGAGGTGAGCAGTTCTTC | TRBD2 | TRBJ2-1 | TRBV29-1 | many
CASSPGGSGLQETQYF | TGCGCCAGCAGCCCTGGGGGTAGCGGGCTCCAAGAGACCCAGTACTTC | TRBD2 | TRBJ2-5 | TRBV5-1 | few
CASSPVEGSYEQYF | TGTGCCAGCAGCCCCGTGGAGGGATCCTACGAGCAGTACTTC | NA | TRBJ2-7 | TRBV11-2 | few
CASSYSPGPQPQHF | TGTGCCAGCAGTTACTCGCCGGGGCCTCAGCCCCAGCATTTT | NA | TRBJ1-5 | TRBV6-6 | many
CASSMLSLALPEGGEQFF | TGTGCCAGCAGTATGCTGTCACTAGCGCTACCGGAGGGCGGTGAGCAGTTCTTC | TRBD2 | TRBJ2-1 | TRBV6-2/TRBV6-3 | many
CASSLNGQNYGYTF | TGTGCCAGCAGTTTAAATGGGCAGAACTATGGCTACACCTTC | NA | TRBJ1-2 | TRBV28 | many
CARQKTTEAFF | TGTGCCAGGCAGAAGACCACTGAAGCTTTCTTT | NA | TRBJ1-1 | TRBV2 | many
CASSESVANTEAFF | TGTGCCAGCAGTGAGTCCGTGGCGAACACTGAAGCTTTCTTT | NA | TRBJ1-1 | TRBV6-2/TRBV6-3 | many
CASSIFGGAKYSNQPQHF | TGTGCCAGTAGTATATTCGGAGGGGCCAAATATAGCAATCAGCCCCAGCATTTT | NA | TRBJ1-5 | TRBV19 | many
CASREHKPNEKLFF | TGTGCCAGCAGAGAACATAAGCCGAATGAAAAACTGTTTTTT | NA | TRBJ1-4 | TRBV27 | NA
CASSFGQGPSNEKLFF | TGTGCCAGCAGCTTTGGACAGGGGCCGAGTAATGAAAAACTGTTTTTT | TRBD1 | TRBJ1-4 | TRBV5-8 | NA
CASSLTGQGEGELFF | TGTGCCAGCAGTTTAACAGGACAGGGTGAGGGGGAGCTGTTTTTT | TRBD1 | TRBJ2-2 | TRBV28 | NA
CASSPEGANNSPLHF | TGTGCCAGCAGCCCCGAAGGGGCGAATAATTCACCCCTCCACTTT | NA | TRBJ1-6 | TRBV4-2 | NA
CASSPIEGDETQYF | TGTGCCAGCTCACCGATTGAAGGGGACGAGACCCAGTACTTC | NA | TRBJ2-5 | TRBV18 | many
CAWSVKGAESPLHF | TGTGCCTGGAGTGTAAAGGGGGCTGAGTCACCCCTCCACTTT | TRBD1 | TRBJ1-6 | TRBV30 | many
CASGEMQGAGSSYNEQFF | TGTGCCAGCGGGGAGATGCAGGGGGCTGGGAGCTCCTACAATGAGCAGTTCTTC | TRBD1 | TRBJ2-1 | TRBV27 | many
CASSQDGRAYGYTF | TGTGCCAGCAGCCAAGATGGCAGGGCTTATGGCTACACCTTC | NA | TRBJ1-2 | TRBV3-1 | many